A single T cell receptor beta chain is shown here with its context. No antigen is known for it. These data belong to a study of T cell responses to AZD1222 COVID-19 vaccine. Study observations and caveats: Regions 160-218 and 743-854 dominated among vaccine-associated CD4 TCRs spanning spike.

Sequencing was performed with immunoSEQ multiplex PCR; in TCRdb, only in-frame clones are kept and a portion is missing. The table shows 130,000 to 150,000 clones, with 92% occurring only once. The length of the CDR3 is 16 residues. Germline CDR1 LGHNA, CDR2 YNFKEQ. V gave up 4 bases and J gave up 8 bases; unmatched junction bases: 16. J is TRBJ1-2 and V is TRBV4-2, with TRBD1 matching over 7 bases. Specimen: peripheral blood, collected on day 0 of AZD1222 vaccination. The sequence came from an adult in good health. CDR3 region: CASSRSTLNTGDGYTF. For the CDR3, the DNA is TGTGCCAGCAGCCGGAGTACACTAAATACAGGGGACGGCTACACCTTC.